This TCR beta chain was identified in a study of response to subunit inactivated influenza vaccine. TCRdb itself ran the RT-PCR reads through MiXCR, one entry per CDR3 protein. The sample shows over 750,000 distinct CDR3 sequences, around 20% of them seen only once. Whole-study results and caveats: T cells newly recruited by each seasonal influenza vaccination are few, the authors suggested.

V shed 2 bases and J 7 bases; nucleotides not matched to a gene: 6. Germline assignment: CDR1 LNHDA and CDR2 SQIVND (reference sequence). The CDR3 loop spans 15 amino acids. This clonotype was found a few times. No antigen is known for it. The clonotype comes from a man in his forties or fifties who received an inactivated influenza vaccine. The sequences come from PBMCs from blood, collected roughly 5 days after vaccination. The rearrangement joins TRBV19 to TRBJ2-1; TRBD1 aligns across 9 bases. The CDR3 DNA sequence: TGTGCCAGTAGTATATGGGGACAGGGAAGAAATGAGCAGTTCTTC. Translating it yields CASSIWGQGRNEQFF.